The 27 T cell receptor beta chains below all came from one sample that was sequenced in a study of control samples from healthy donors and cancer patients. Clones were read by immunoSEQ multiplex PCR, and TCRdb kept only the in-frame ones, dropping some. The data hold approximately 97,000 clones, with just under 95% observed a single time. Sequenced sample: blood. These TCRs come from a human donor in good health. The donor label of this sample is uncertain.

This rearrangement joins TRBV9 to TRBJ1-1; D gene unclear. The germline gives CDR1 SGDLS, CDR2 YYNGEE. The V end was cut by 4 bases, the J end by 1 base, with 11 bases between. The CDR3 consists of 14 residues. In nucleotides, the CDR3 is TGTGCCAGCAGCTTCGGCCCCGGGAACACTGAAGCTTTCTTT. Translation: CASSFGPGNTEAFF.

This chain links TRBV14 with TRBJ2-5, with D unclear. The CDR3 extends over 15 amino acids. CDR1 is SGHDN and CDR2 is FVKESK in the germline V gene. Trimming shortened V by 2 bases and J by 5 bases, and 15 bases separated the two germline ends. The DNA of the CDR3 is TGTGCCAGCAGCCAAAATGGGTACCTCGGGGAGACCCAGTACTTC. It yields the protein CASSQNGYLGETQYF.

The chain is built from TRBV3-1 (or the pseudogene TRBV3-2) and TRBJ2-1; D unclear. Germline lookup yields CDR1 LGHDT and CDR2 YNNKEL (reference sequence). Trimming left V 0 bases short and J 0 bases short, with 9 bases between. The CDR3 covers 16 residues. The CDR3 sequence is CASSQDGRLSYNEQFF. CDR3 nucleotide sequence: TGTGCCAGCAGCCAAGACGGGCGGCTCTCCTACAATGAGCAGTTCTTC.

The chain combines TRBV2 with TRBJ2-2; a weak D match, TRBD2 (6 bases). CDR1 and CDR2 from the germline V gene are SNHLY and FYNNEI. The CDR3 runs to 13 residues. V was clipped by 9 bases and J by 6 bases, with 14 bases between them. Here the CDR3 DNA reads TGTGCCAGTCGACTAGTAAAATCCGGGGAGCTGTTTTTT. This sequence encodes CASRLVKSGELFF.

The gene calls are TRBV6-5 and TRBJ1-5; no clear D. Germline CDR1 MNHEY, CDR2 SVGAGI. V lost 7 bases and J 6 bases, leaving 13 bases between the germline ends. This CDR3 contains 13 residues. CDR3 in amino acids: CASNRGERQPQHF. CDR3 nucleotide sequence: TGTGCCAGCAACCGGGGTGAGCGTCAGCCCCAGCATTTT.

The chain carries TRBV29-1 and TRBJ2-1; 8 bases line up with TRBD2. CDR1 is SQVTM and CDR2 is ANQGSEA in the germline V gene. This CDR3 comprises 14 residues. J was trimmed by 4 bases and V by 7 bases; bases with no gene match: 9. The CDR3 coding sequence is TGCAGCGCCGACCGGGGGGGGCCTTACAATGAGCAGTTCTTC. This translates into CSADRGGPYNEQFF.

The chain recombines TRBV2 with TRBJ1-5; possible D gene TRBD1, 5 bases. Trimming took off 6 bases at V and 3 bases at J, with 9 bases between the two ends. CDR3 length: 13 amino acids. Germline assignment: CDR1 SNHLY and CDR2 FYNNEI. This CDR3 reads CASRAGTNQPQHF. The CDR3 DNA sequence: TGTGCCAGCAGAGCAGGGACCAATCAGCCCCAGCATTTT.

This chain joins TRBV7-9 and TRBJ2-1; maybe TRBD1 (5 bases). CDR1 SEHNR and CDR2 FQNEAQ come from the germline V gene (reference sequence). CDR3 length: 15 residues. V was pared by 2 bases and J by 1 base, with 9 bases between. The CDR3 coding sequence is TGTGCCAGCAGCTTATTGTCAGGGTCCTACAATGAGCAGTTCTTC. The encoded protein is CASSLLSGSYNEQFF. The whole variable domain, remainder taken from reference TRBV7-9 and TRBJ2-1, is DTGVSQNPRHKITKRGQNVTFRCDPISEHNRLYWYRQTLGQGPEFLTYFQNEAQLEKSRLLSDRFSAERPKGSFSTLEIQRTEQGDSAMYLCASSLLSGSYNEQFFGPGTRLTVL.

This chain uses TRBV7-9 with TRBJ2-3; 11 bases are shared with TRBD1. The CDR3 has 16 residues. The V segment lost 5 bases and the J segment 0 bases; nucleotides outside the gene matches: 4. The V gene's germline CDR1 is SEHNR and CDR2 FQNEAQ (reference sequence). The CDR3 DNA reads TGTGCCAGCAGCGGACAGGGGGCTCTAAGCACAGATACGCAGTATTTT. Translation: CASSGQGALSTDTQYF.

This clone was observed a handful of times. The chain couples TRBV6-2 or TRBV6-3 to TRBJ2-7; D perhaps matches TRBD2 (6 bases). The CDR3 contains 13 residues. Germline assignment: CDR1 MNHEY and CDR2 SVGEGT. V was clipped by 5 bases and J by 6 bases, with 14 bases between them. CDR3 nucleotides: TGTGCCAGCAGTCGACGACTAGTCAGCGAGCAGTACTTC. Its translation is CASSRRLVSEQYF.

The CDR3 is CASGLGGGTIPETQYF. CDR3 coding DNA: TGTGCCAGCGGGTTGGGAGGGGGCACGATCCCAGAGACCCAGTACTTC. The rearrangement uses TRBV7-9 and TRBJ2-5; either TRBD1 or TRBD2 may fit D (7 bases each). This CDR3 is 16 amino acids long. V was shortened by 8 bases and J by 4 bases, with 23 bases between the two germline ends. Germline V gives CDR1 SEHNR, CDR2 FQNEAQ (reference sequence).

The chain recombines TRBV28 with TRBJ2-4; no definite D call. The length of the CDR3 is 16 residues. CDR1 is MDHEN and CDR2 is SYDVKM in the germline V gene. The V end lost 2 bases, the J end lost 0 bases, and 11 bases lay between the germline ends. The CDR3 bases are TGTGCCAGCAGTTTACTAAGCACACCAGCCAAAAACATTCAGTACTTC. This encodes CASSLLSTPAKNIQYF.

The chain is built from TRBV5-4 and TRBJ2-1; D is ambiguous. CDR1 SGHNT and CDR2 YYREEE come from the germline V gene (reference sequence). V was clipped by 4 bases and J by 7 bases, with 12 bases between them. This CDR3 spans 13 amino acids. This CDR3 reads CASSPPLANEQFF. The CDR3 DNA follows: TGTGCCAGCAGCCCTCCCTTAGCAAATGAGCAGTTCTTC.

This clone has a single count. This chain uses TRBV21-1 with TRBJ1-4; the DNA was not used to check the table's D call, TRBD1. TRBV21-1 has pseudogene status. The CDR3 extends over 15 amino acids. DNA of the CDR3: TGTGCCAGCAGCAAAGCGGGGGCGGTCGGTGAAAAACTGTTTTTT. Translating gives CASSKAGAVGEKLFF.

The CDR3 loop is CASSHPSGVYNEQFF. CDR3 in DNA: TGTGCCAGCAGCCACCCTTCAGGAGTTTACAATGAGCAGTTCTTC. The chain carries TRBV14 and TRBJ2-1; D is uncertain. Looked up from germline, CDR1 is SGHDN and CDR2 is FVKESK. This CDR3 spans 15 amino acids. V was shortened by 3 bases and J by 4 bases, with 13 bases between the two germline ends.

The chain recombines TRBV5-1 with TRBJ1-2; weak D call: TRBD1 (5 bases). This CDR3 is built from 13 residues. Germline values: CDR1 SGHRS, CDR2 YFSETQ. V lost 4 bases and J lost 6, with 13 bases in between. CDR3 residues: CASSGALSHGYTF. The CDR3 DNA is TGCGCCAGCAGCGGGGCACTTTCCCATGGCTACACCTTC.

The rearrangement uses TRBV12-3 or TRBV12-4 and TRBJ1-2; D remains ambiguous. The CDR3 length is 13 residues. V was cut by 0 bases and J by 8 bases, with 10 bases left in between. The CDR3 reads CASSLAGSRGYTF. For the CDR3, the DNA is TGTGCCAGCAGTTTAGCCGGGTCTCGGGGCTACACCTTC.

The chain employs TRBV5-3 and TRBJ2-7; 7 nucleotides agree with TRBD1. TRBV5-3 is labeled an ORF, and its function is uncertain. The CDR3 loop spans 15 amino acids. The ends lost 2 bases at V and 1 base at J; junction bases unmatched: 6. CDR3 region: CARSFCRDSSYEQYF. CDR3 nucleotides: TGTGCCAGAAGCTTTTGTAGGGACAGTTCCTACGAGCAGTACTTC.

The V call is TRBV5-8, the J call TRBJ1-4, with D unresolved. The V end lost 1 base, the J end lost 8 bases, and 9 bases lay between the germline ends. The germline V gene has CDR1 SGHTS and CDR2 YDEGEE. CDR3 length: 13 residues. Here the CDR3 DNA reads TGTGCCAGCAGCTTGCAACTGACGGAAAAACTGTTTTTT. Its translation: CASSLQLTEKLFF.

The chain combines TRBV6-5 with TRBJ1-4; no definite D call. The CDR3 length is 15 residues. V gave up 8 bases and J gave up 2 bases, with 15 bases separating them. Germline-derived CDR1 and CDR2 are MNHEY and SVGAGI. CDR3 nucleotides: TGTGCCAGCGGATTTCTTCAGAGGACTAATGAAAAACTGTTTTTT. This sequence encodes CASGFLQRTNEKLFF.

This clone was observed a single time. The chain is built from TRBV27 and TRBJ1-6; a possible D gene is TRBD1 (5 bases). Deletions cut 2 bases from V and 14 bases from J, with 16 bases between. Germline V CDR1 and CDR2: MNHEY, SMNVEV (reference sequence). The CDR3 length is 14 residues. CDR3 bases: TGTGCCAGCAGTTTAGAGTGGGGGAGAATCACCCTCCACTTT. Translating gives CASSLEWGRITLHF.

The chain carries TRBV24-1 and TRBJ1-1; D is uncertain. The V gene lost 3 bases and the J gene lost 7 bases, with 11 bases spanning the gap. CDR3 size: 13 residues. Germline V CDR1 and CDR2: KGHDR, SFDVKD. In nucleotides, the CDR3 is TGTGCCACCAGTGATAGTTACGTCAGTGAAGCTTTCTTT. It codes for CATSDSYVSEAFF.

A remark on this clone: The sample holds other DNA sequences that translate to the same CDR3. This rearrangement joins TRBV12-3 or TRBV12-4 to TRBJ1-5; D uncertain. The CDR3 spans 12 residues. Trimming cost V 3 bases and J 2 bases, with 2 bases left between them. CDR3 in amino acids: CASSFGNQPQHF. CDR3 bases: TGTGCCAGCAGTTTCGGCAATCAGCCCCAGCATTTT.

The chain recombines TRBV2 with TRBJ2-7; no clear D. The CDR3 contains 13 residues. The germline V gene has CDR1 SNHLY and CDR2 FYNNEI. With 8 bases removed from V and 3 bases from J, the gap between germline ends came to 14 bases. CDR3: CASVGSYFYEQYF. The CDR3 DNA follows: TGTGCCAGCGTCGGCAGCTACTTCTACGAGCAGTACTTC.

The chain combines TRBV28 with TRBJ2-6; D tentatively reads TRBD1 or TRBD2 (5 bases each). This CDR3 contains 13 residues. Trimming pared 6 bases from V and 2 bases from J, leaving 5 bases between. CDR1 and CDR2 from the germline V gene are MDHEN and SYDVKM. CDR3: CASRGPGANVLTF. In DNA, the CDR3 is TGTGCCAGCAGGGGACCTGGGGCCAACGTCCTGACTTTC.

The V call is TRBV5-5, the J call TRBJ2-5; weak D call: TRBD2 (7 bases). V lost 4 bases and J lost 5, with 21 bases in between. CDR3 length equals 16 residues. Germline CDR1 is SGHKS and CDR2 is YYEKEE (reference sequence). CDR3 DNA: TGTGCCAGCAGCATAACAACCACAGGGCGGGGGGAGACCCAGTACTTC. Amino acids: CASSITTTGRGETQYF.

In regard to this clone: At the DNA level, this CDR3 is encoded by other sequences in the same sample as well. The chain links TRBV21-1 to TRBJ1-2. TRBV21-1 is assigned pseudogene status. The length of the CDR3 is 13 residues. The DNA of the CDR3 is TGTGCCAGCAAATGGAAGGGTTACTATGGCTACACCTTC. Residues: CASKWKGYYGYTF.